A single sample gave rise to the 11 T cell receptor beta chains below, sequenced in a study of high-grade serous ovarian cancer treatment subgroups. TCRdb's copy holds only in-frame clones and misses some; the assay was immunoSEQ multiplex PCR. The repertoire consists of some 15,000 clones, with about 86% occurring once and the leading ten covering around 6.4%. Tumor tissue was taken before any definitive surgery or chemotherapy was given. Sequenced sample: tumor tissue. The receptors were sampled from a human donor with high-grade serous ovarian cancer.

This chain joins TRBV28 and TRBJ1-4, with D perhaps TRBD1 (6 bases). Germline V lookup: CDR1 MDHEN, CDR2 SYDVKM. V lost 6 bases, J lost 0 bases, and 23 bases lay in between. The CDR3 runs to 19 residues. The CDR3 reads CASRTPVDSFSATNEKLFF. As DNA, the CDR3 is TGTGCCAGCAGAACTCCGGTGGACAGTTTTTCCGCAACTAATGAAAAACTGTTTTTT.

This clone has only one observation. The chain combines TRBV5-4 with TRBJ1-2; no definite D call. The CDR3 runs 14 residues. The germline CDR1 and CDR2 sequences are SGHNT and YYREEE (reference sequence). Trimming removed 4 bases at V and 4 bases at J, with 14 bases between. CDR3 nucleotide sequence: TGTGCCAGCAGCCCTTACTTCCGATTCTATGGCTACACCTTC. This translates into CASSPYFRFYGYTF.

This CDR3 is CASSPGQSEKLFF. The CDR3 bases are TGCGCCAGCAGCCCCGGACAATCTGAAAAACTGTTTTTT. This chain joins TRBV4-3 and TRBJ1-4; a weak D match, TRBD1 (5 bases). This CDR3 region has 13 residues. CDR1 is LGHNA, CDR2 YSLEER, per germline. Trimming shortened V by 4 bases and J by 7 bases, and 10 bases separated the two germline ends.

This clone was seen just once. The gene calls are TRBV5-1 and TRBJ1-1; possible D gene TRBD1, 5 bases. The CDR3 length is 15 residues. Deletions cut 3 bases from V and 4 bases from J, with 16 bases between. CDR1 is SGHRS and CDR2 is YFSETQ in the germline V gene. Here the CDR3 reads CASSSSGQVGTEAFF. Written as DNA, the CDR3 is TGCGCCAGCAGCTCCTCGGGGCAGGTGGGCACTGAAGCTTTCTTT.

V gene TRBV5-1 combines with J gene TRBJ2-7; tentative D call: TRBD2 (5 bases). Germline lookup yields CDR1 SGHRS and CDR2 YFSETQ. Trimming took 3 bases from V and 6 from J, leaving 10 bases between them. The CDR3 runs to 12 residues. CDR3: CASSYDRGEQYF. CDR3 DNA sequence: TGCGCCAGCAGCTACGACCGGGGCGAGCAGTACTTC.

The chain joins TRBV18 to TRBJ1-2; TRBD1 matches 9 bases. This CDR3 region has 13 residues. Trimming removed 4 bases from V and 6 bases from J; junction bases left unmatched: 3. Germline values: CDR1 KGHSH, CDR2 LQKENI. CDR3 amino acids: CASSQGQGDGYTF. CDR3 coding DNA: TGTGCCAGCTCACAGGGACAGGGTGATGGCTACACCTTC.

This sequence joins TRBV28 and TRBJ2-3; 11 bases fit TRBD2. CDR3 length: 18 amino acids. The trim removed 8 bases at V and 1 base at J, leaving 14 bases unmatched. Germline loops: CDR1 MDHEN, CDR2 SYDVKM. DNA of the CDR3: TGTGCCAGCCATGGGACTAGACCACTAGCGGGGGGCACAGATACGCAGTATTTT. This codes for CASHGTRPLAGGTDTQYF.

The V gene is TRBV6-5, the J gene TRBJ2-7; 10 bases map to TRBD1. With V trimmed by 6 bases and J by 5 bases, 4 bases remained unmatched. The CDR3 totals 13 residues. CDR1 and CDR2 (germline): MNHEY, SVGAGI. In DNA form, the CDR3 reads TGTGCCAGCAGCAAAGGACAGGGGGACGAGCAGTACTTC. Translation: CASSKGQGDEQYF.

V is TRBV9 and J is TRBJ2-5, with a tentative D call TRBD2 (7 bases). This CDR3 has 15 amino acids. V dropped 0 bases and J dropped 2 bases, with 11 bases sitting between them. Looked up from germline, CDR1 is SGDLS and CDR2 is YYNGEE. CDR3 DNA: TGTGCCAGCAGCGTAGGGAGGGGGGGACAAGAGACCCAGTACTTC. Translated, it gives CASSVGRGGQETQYF.

The J gene is TRBJ2-3, the V gene TRBV2; D gene ambiguous. Between the trimmed V and J ends, which lost 3 bases and 2 bases, there was a span of 12 bases. The CDR3 contains 15 residues. The germline CDR1 and CDR2 sequences are SNHLY and FYNNEI. The CDR3, as DNA: TGTGCCAGCAGTGACTTTAGTCAGAACACAGATACGCAGTATTTT. The encoded protein is CASSDFSQNTDTQYF. Supplemented by reference TRBV2 and TRBJ2-3, the full variable domain reads EPEVTQTPSHQVTQMGQEVILRCVPISNHLYFYWYRQILGQKVEFLVSFYNNEISEKSEIFDDQFSVERPDGSNFTLKIRSTKLEDSAMYFCASSDFSQNTDTQYFGPGTRLTVL.

The rearrangement uses TRBV29-1 and TRBJ1-2; tentative D call: TRBD1 (6 bases). Germline CDR1 is SQVTM and CDR2 is ANQGSEA. V was shortened by 4 bases and J by 5 bases, with 8 bases between the two germline ends. This CDR3 spans 11 amino acids. This CDR3 reads CSVGQEYGYTF. The CDR3 DNA reads as TGCAGCGTTGGACAGGAATATGGCTACACCTTC.